The clone carrying this T cell receptor (beta chain) was counted ten times or more. This record comes from a study of T cells in Graves' hyperthyroidism and ophthalmopathy. Germline CDR1 is LNHDA and CDR2 is SQIVND (reference sequence). CDR3 size: 14 residues. Trimming stripped 8 bases from V and 0 bases from J, with 8 bases between. The CDR3 regions of TCR beta were amplified from RNA transcripts. The TCR CDR3 was amplified in a first-round RT-PCR using the HTBI primer set. TCRdb re-called the multiplex PCR reads through MiXCR, storing one row per CDR3 protein. The sample contains about 96,000 distinct CDR3 sequences, over 50% of which appear only once. Newly diagnosed hyperthyroidism, duration under 2 months, in patients aged 18 to 65.

J is TRBJ2-6 and V is TRBV19; D gene unclear. The material sequenced was blood. This clonotype was sampled from a woman aged 40-49 years with Graves' hyperthyroidism. The CDR3 sequence: CASFGVSGANVLTF. The CDR3 DNA reads as TGTGCCAGTTTCGGAGTCTCTGGGGCCAACGTCCTGACTTTC. The full variable domain, in which reference TRBV19 and TRBJ2-6 provide the parts outside the CDR3, is DGGITQSPKYLFRKEGQNVTLSCEQNLNHDAMYWYRQDPGQGLRLIYYSQIVNDFQKGDIAEGYSVSREKKESFPLTVTSAQKNPTAFYLCASFGVSGANVLTFGAGSRLTVL.